This TCR beta chain was documented in a study of shared clonotypes between healthy human individuals. Naive CD8 cells comprised CD45RO-negative, CCR7-positively selected cells, excluding terminally differentiated effector memory CD45RA+ cells. Trimming cost V 5 bases and J 4 bases, with 16 bases left between them. Germline V gene lookup returns CDR1 MNHEY and CDR2 SMNVEV (reference sequence). The CDR3 runs to 15 residues. This table comes from immunoSEQ multiplex PCR, and its TCRdb copy is limited to in-frame clones, with some not included. The table records around 1,900,000 clones, 85% to 95% of them present only once.

The sequence derives from a young man in good health. Some clones in this sample may be carry-over from other donors' samples. The sequenced sample was naive CD8+ T cells from PBMCs. V usage is TRBV27 and J usage is TRBJ2-3, with a possible D match to TRBD1 (6 bases). CDR3 coding DNA: TGTGCCAGCAGTCCCACAGGGAGAAGGCCAGATACGCAGTATTTT. Residues: CASSPTGRRPDTQYF.